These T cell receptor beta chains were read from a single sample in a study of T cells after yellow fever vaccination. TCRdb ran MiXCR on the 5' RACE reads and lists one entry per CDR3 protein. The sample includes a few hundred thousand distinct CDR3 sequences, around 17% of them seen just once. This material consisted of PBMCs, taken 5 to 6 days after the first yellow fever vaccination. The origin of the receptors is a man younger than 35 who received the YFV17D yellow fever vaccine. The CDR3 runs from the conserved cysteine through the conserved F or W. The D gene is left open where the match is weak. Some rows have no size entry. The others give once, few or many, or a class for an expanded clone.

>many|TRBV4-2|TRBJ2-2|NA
CASSQLGRVNTGELFF
TGTGCCAGCAGCCAACTCGGACGGGTGAACACCGGGGAGCTGTTTTTT
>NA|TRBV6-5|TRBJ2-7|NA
CASSYSIQGYEQYF
TGTGCCAGCAGTTACTCGATTCAGGGCTACGAGCAGTACTTC
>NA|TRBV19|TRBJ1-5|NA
CASSNRESNQPQHF
TGTGCCAGTAGTAACAGGGAGAGCAATCAGCCCCAGCATTTT
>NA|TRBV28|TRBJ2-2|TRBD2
CASRNGAGGSGELFF
TGTGCCAGCAGAAATGGTGCGGGGGGGTCCGGGGAGCTGTTTTTT
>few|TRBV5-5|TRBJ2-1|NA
CASSYSAPVNEQFF
TGTGCCAGCAGCTATTCGGCCCCAGTGAATGAGCAGTTCTTC
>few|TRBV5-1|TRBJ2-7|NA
CASKGGDTVYEQYF
TGCGCCAGCAAAGGGGGGGACACCGTATACGAGCAGTACTTC
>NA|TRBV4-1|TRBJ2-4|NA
CASSQGLGTQNIQYF
TGCGCCAGCAGCCAAGGCCTCGGGACCCAAAACATTCAGTACTTC
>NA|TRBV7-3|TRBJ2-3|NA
CASSFQAGGPDTQYF
TGTGCCAGCAGCTTTCAGGCCGGAGGACCAGATACGCAGTATTTT
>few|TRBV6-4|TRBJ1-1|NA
CASSEGGNGGRTEAFF
TGTGCCAGCAGTGAAGGGGGGAATGGGGGTCGGACTGAAGCTTTCTTT
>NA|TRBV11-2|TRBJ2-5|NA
CASSLVVGRQTQYF
TGTGCCAGCAGCCTAGTCGTGGGTAGGCAGACCCAGTACTTC
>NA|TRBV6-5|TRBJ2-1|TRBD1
CASSYSSSGGPGNEQFF
TGTGCCAGCAGTTACTCGAGTTCAGGGGGTCCGGGGAATGAGCAGTTCTTC
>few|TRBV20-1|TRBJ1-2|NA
CSAKGAPTNYGYTF
TGCAGTGCTAAAGGGGCCCCAACTAACTATGGCTACACCTTC
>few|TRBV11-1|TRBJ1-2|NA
CASREAGALYGYTF
TGTGCCAGCCGCGAGGCAGGGGCCCTCTATGGCTACACCTTC
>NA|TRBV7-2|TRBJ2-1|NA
CASSLSGVEQFF
TGTGCCAGCAGCTTATCAGGGGTTGAGCAGTTCTTC
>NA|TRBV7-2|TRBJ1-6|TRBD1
CASSPQGARYNSPLHF
TGTGCCAGCAGCCCCCAGGGGGCGCGGTATAATTCACCCCTCCACTTT
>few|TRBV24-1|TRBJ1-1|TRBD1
CATSVQGAVTEAFF
TGTGCCACCAGTGTGCAGGGGGCAGTCACTGAAGCTTTCTTT
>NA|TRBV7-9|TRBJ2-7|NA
CASSTGSRYEQYF
TGTGCCAGCAGCACAGGAAGCCGCTACGAGCAGTACTTC
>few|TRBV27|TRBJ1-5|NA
CASKPVGVSNQPQHF
TGTGCCAGCAAACCCGTGGGGGTTTCGAATCAGCCCCAGCATTTT
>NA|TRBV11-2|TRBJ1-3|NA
CASSLELAGSGNTIYF
TGTGCCAGCAGCTTAGAATTGGCGGGCTCTGGAAACACCATATATTTT
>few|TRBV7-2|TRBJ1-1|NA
CASSPYLVRDTEAFF
TGTGCCAGCAGCCCATACCTCGTGAGGGACACTGAAGCTTTCTTT
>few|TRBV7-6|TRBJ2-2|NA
CASSLGVANTGELFF
TGTGCCAGCAGCCTCGGTGTCGCGAACACCGGGGAGCTGTTTTTT
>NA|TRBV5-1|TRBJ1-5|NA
CASRGQPDQPQHF
TGCGCCAGCAGAGGGCAACCCGATCAGCCCCAGCATTTT
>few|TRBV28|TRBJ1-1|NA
CASSLDSGIEAFF
TGTGCCAGCAGTTTGGACTCCGGGATTGAAGCTTTCTTT
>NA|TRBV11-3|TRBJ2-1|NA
CASSWGAVSEQFF
TGTGCCAGCAGCTGGGGGGCCGTAAGTGAGCAGTTCTTC
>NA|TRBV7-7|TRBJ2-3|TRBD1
CASSTDSRGDTQYF
TGTGCTAGCAGCACCGACTCCAGGGGGGATACGCAGTATTTT
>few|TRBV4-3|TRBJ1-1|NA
CASSQDQYSGLNTEAFF
TGCGCCAGCAGCCAAGATCAATATTCGGGCTTGAACACTGAAGCTTTCTTT
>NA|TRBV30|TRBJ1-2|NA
CAWVGAVDGYTF
TGTGCCTGGGTTGGGGCAGTCGATGGCTACACCTTC
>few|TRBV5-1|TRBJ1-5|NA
CASSPGIYSNQPQHF
TGCGCCAGCAGCCCCGGGATCTATAGCAATCAGCCCCAGCATTTT
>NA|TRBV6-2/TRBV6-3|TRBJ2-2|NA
CASSVSGELFF
TGTGCCAGCAGTGTCAGCGGGGAGCTGTTTTTT
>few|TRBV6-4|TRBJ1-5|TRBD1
CASSALQTGRGGNQPQHF
TGTGCCAGCAGTGCACTCCAGACAGGGCGAGGGGGCAATCAGCCCCAGCATTTT
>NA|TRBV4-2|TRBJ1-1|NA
CASSQDDFRTAGGAFF
TGTGCCAGCAGCCAAGATGATTTCCGGACAGCGGGCGGAGCTTTCTTT